This T cell receptor beta chain was found in a study of technical replicates of blood from a few donors. The V end lost 7 bases, the J end lost 3 bases, and 10 bases lay between the germline ends. Per germline, CDR1 SNHLY and CDR2 FYNNEI. CDR3 length equals 12 residues. The table came from immunoSEQ multiplex PCR; TCRdb's copy has only in-frame clones and leaves some out. The sample includes 85,000 to 90,000 clones, 85% to 95% of them seen just once. The V and J genes are TRBV2 and TRBJ2-7; D is unresolved. The sample taken for sequencing was T cells isolated from PBMCs. The sequence was collected from a human donor in good health. The CDR3 DNA sequence: TGTGCCAGCAAACAGATACTCTACGAGCAGTACTTC. Translating gives CASKQILYEQYF.